A single T cell receptor beta chain is shown here with its context. Its antigen is currently unknown. The data derive from a study of beta chain features in type 1 diabetes. Reverse transcribing all isolated RNA meant expressed TCRB transcripts were sequenced. The table came from immunoSEQ multiplex PCR; TCRdb's copy has only in-frame clones and leaves some out. The table has under 50,000 clones, roughly 70% seen once. Study outcomes and limitations: TCRB CDR3 length was moderately but significantly reduced in all four CD4+ subsets of Type 1 diabetes patients.

Sequencing used Tregs from blood. The clonotype originates from a young woman with type 1 diabetes.

The CDR3 DNA reads TGTGCCAGCAGCGTAGGGGGACAGGAGAGCACAGATACGCAGTATTTT. Its protein product is CASSVGGQESTDTQYF. This chain links TRBV9 with TRBJ2-3; 8 bases are a match to TRBD1. The V segment lost 0 bases and the J segment 0 bases; nucleotides outside the gene matches: 3. The germline V gene has CDR1 SGDLS and CDR2 YYNGEE. The CDR3 loop spans 16 amino acids.